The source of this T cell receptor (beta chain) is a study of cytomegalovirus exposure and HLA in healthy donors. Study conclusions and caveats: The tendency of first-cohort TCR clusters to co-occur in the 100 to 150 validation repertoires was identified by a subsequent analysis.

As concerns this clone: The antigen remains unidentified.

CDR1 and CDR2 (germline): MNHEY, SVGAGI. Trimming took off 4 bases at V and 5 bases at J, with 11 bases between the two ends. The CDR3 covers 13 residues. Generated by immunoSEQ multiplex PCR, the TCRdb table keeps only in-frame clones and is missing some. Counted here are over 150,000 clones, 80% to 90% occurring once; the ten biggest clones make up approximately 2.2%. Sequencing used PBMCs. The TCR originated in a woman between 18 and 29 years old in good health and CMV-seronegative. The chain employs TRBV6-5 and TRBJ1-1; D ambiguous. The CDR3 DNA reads TGTGCCAGCAGTTCCCTCCGGAGGACTGAAGCTTTCTTT. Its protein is CASSSLRRTEAFF.